This TCR beta chain was captured by sequencing in a study of shared clonotypes between healthy human individuals. Findings of the study overall: Sequencing depth was a factor that was expected to affect clonotype sharing among donors.

Genomic DNA came from 90 million or so PBMCs in unsorted samples. CDR3 length: 13 residues. The germline CDR1 and CDR2 sequences are SNHLY and FYNNEI. With 6 bases removed from V and 5 bases from J, the gap between germline ends came to 14 bases. Around 31,000 T cell genomes, or roughly 320 ng DNA, went into unsorted PBMC replicate PCRs. PBMC DNA, left unsorted, was sequenced on ten immunoSEQ deep assay plates. The repertoire was sequenced with immunoSEQ multiplex PCR; TCRdb's copy has only in-frame clones and lacks some. The sample lists about 520,000 clones; about 84% were seen once. To note about this clone: The antigen is unknown.

The source material was PBMCs. The V and J genes are TRBV2 and TRBJ2-7; D assignment may be TRBD1 or TRBD2 (6 bases each). This receptor was obtained from a woman aged 40 to 50 in good health. Some clones in this sample may be carry-over from other donors' samples. CDR3 sequence (DNA): TGTGCCAGCAGAAGACAGGAGGGGGACGAGCAGTACTTC. It translates to CASRRQEGDEQYF.